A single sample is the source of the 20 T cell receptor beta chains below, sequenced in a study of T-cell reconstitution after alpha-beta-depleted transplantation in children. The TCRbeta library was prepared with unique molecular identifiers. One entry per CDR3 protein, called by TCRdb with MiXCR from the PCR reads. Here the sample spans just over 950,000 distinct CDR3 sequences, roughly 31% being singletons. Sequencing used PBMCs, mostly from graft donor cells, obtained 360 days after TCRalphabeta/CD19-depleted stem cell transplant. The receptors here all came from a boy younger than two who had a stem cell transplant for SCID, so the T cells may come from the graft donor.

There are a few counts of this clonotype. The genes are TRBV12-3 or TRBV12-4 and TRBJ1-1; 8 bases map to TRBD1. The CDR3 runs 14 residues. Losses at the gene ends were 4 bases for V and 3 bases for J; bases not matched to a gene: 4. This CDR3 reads CASSSSDRDTEAFF. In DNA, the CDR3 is TGTGCCAGCAGTTCCTCGGACAGGGACACTGAAGCTTTCTTT.

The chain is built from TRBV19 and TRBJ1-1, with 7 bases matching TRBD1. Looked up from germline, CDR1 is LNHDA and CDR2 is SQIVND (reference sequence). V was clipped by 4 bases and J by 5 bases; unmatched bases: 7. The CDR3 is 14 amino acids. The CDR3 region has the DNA TGTGCCAGTAGTACCCGACAGGGAAAAACTGAAGCTTTCTTT. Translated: CASSTRQGKTEAFF.

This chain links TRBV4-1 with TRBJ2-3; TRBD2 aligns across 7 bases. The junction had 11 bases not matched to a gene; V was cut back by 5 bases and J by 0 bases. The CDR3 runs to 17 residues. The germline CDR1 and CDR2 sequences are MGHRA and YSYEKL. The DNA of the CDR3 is TGCGCCAGCAGCGTCCGGGGGAGCGGGGCTAGCACAGATACGCAGTATTTT. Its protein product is CASSVRGSGASTDTQYF.

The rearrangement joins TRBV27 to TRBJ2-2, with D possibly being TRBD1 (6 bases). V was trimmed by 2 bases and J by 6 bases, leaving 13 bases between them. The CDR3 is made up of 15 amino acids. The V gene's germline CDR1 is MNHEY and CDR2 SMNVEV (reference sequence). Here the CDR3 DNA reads TGTGCCAGCAGTTTACGAACAGGGTCGGCCGGGGAGCTGTTTTTT. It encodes CASSLRTGSAGELFF.

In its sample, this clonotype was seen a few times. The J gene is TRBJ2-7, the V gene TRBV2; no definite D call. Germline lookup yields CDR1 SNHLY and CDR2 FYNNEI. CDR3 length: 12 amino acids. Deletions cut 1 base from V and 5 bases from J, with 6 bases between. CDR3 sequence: CASSEDTDEQYF. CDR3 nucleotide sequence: TGTGCCAGCAGTGAAGATACTGACGAGCAGTACTTC. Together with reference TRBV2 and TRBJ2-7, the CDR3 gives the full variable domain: EPEVTQTPSHQVTQMGQEVILRCVPISNHLYFYWYRQILGQKVEFLVSFYNNEISEKSEIFDDQFSVERPDGSNFTLKIRSTKLEDSAMYFCASSEDTDEQYFGPGTRLTVT.

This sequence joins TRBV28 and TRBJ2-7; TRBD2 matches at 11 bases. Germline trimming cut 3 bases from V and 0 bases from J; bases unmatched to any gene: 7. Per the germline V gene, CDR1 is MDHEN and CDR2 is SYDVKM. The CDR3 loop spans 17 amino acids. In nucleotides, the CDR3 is TGTGCCAGCAGTTTTCCTAGCGGGGGGTCCAGCTCCTACGAGCAGTACTTC. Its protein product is CASSFPSGGSSSYEQYF. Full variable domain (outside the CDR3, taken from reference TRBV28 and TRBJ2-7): DVKVTQSSRYLVKRTGEKVFLECVQDMDHENMFWYRQDPGLGLRLIYFSYDVKMKEKGDIPEGYSVSREKKERFSLILESASTNQTSMYLCASSFPSGGSSSYEQYFGPGTRLTVT.

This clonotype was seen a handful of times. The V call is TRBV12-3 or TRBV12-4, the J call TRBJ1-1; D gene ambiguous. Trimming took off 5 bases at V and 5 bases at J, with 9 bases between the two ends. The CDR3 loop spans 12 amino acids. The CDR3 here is CASSPQTTEAFF. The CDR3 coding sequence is TGTGCCAGCAGTCCCCAGACTACTGAAGCTTTCTTT.

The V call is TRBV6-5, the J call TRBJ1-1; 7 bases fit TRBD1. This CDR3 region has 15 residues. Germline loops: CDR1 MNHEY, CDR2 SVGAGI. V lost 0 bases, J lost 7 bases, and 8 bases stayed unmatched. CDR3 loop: CASSYSNRGRNEAFF. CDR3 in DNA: TGTGCCAGCAGTTACTCGAATAGGGGGCGAAATGAAGCTTTCTTT.

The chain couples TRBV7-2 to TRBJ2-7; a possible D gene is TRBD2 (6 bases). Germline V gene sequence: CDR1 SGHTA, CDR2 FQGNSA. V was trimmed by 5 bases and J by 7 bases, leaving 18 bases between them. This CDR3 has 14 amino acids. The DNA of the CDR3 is TGTGCCAGCAGCCTCGGGGGACCCTCCGGTGAGCAGTACTTC. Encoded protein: CASSLGGPSGEQYF.

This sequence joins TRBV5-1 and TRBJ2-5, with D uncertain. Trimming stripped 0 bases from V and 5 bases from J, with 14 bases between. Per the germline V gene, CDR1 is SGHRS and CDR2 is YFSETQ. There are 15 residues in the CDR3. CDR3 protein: CASSLVVSRRETQYF. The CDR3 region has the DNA TGCGCCAGCAGCTTGGTTGTCAGCCGTCGGGAGACCCAGTACTTC.

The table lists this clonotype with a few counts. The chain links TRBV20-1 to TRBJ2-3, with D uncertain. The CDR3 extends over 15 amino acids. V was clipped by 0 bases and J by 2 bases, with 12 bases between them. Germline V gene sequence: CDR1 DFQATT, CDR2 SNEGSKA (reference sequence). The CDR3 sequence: CSARDVVRTTDTQYF. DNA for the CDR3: TGCAGTGCTAGAGATGTAGTGCGGACCACAGATACGCAGTATTTT.

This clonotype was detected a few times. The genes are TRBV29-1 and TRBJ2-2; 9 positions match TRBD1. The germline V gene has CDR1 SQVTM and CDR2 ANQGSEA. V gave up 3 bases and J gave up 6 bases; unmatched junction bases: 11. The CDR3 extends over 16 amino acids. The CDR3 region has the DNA TGCAGCGTTGACCGCCGGGACAGGGAAGGGCCCGGGGAGCTGTTTTTT. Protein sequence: CSVDRRDREGPGELFF.

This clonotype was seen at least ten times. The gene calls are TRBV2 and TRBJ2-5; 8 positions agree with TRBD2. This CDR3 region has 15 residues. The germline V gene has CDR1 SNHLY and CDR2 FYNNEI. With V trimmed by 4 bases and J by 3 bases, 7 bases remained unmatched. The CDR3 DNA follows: TGTGCCAGCAGTGGCGTAGCGGGGCTAAAAGAGACCCAGTACTTC. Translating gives CASSGVAGLKETQYF.

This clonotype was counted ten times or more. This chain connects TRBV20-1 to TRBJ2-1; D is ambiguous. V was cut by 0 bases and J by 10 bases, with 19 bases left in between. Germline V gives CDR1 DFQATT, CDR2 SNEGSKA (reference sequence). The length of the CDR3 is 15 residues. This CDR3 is CSARDPGRSIGEQFF. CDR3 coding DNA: TGCAGTGCTAGAGACCCAGGACGCTCCATCGGGGAGCAGTTCTTC.

The CDR3 bases are TGTGCCAGCAGCTTCAAATCGACCGGTCCCTACGAGCAGTACTTC. Amino acid sequence: CASSFKSTGPYEQYF. This sequence joins TRBV5-5 and TRBJ2-7; D not resolved. With 2 bases removed from V and 2 bases from J, the gap between germline ends came to 14 bases. This CDR3 is built from 15 residues. The germline V gene has CDR1 SGHKS and CDR2 YYEKEE (reference sequence).

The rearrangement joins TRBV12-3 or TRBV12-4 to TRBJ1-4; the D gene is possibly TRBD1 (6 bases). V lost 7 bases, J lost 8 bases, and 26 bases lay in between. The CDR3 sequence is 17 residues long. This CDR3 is CASIPGGKTGHGEKLFF. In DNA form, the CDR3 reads TGTGCCAGCATCCCCGGGGGGAAAACAGGGCACGGGGAAAAACTGTTTTTT.

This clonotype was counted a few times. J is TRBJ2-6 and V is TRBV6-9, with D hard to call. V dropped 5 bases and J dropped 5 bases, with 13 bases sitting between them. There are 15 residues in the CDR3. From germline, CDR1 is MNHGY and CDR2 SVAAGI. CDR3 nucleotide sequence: TGTGCCAGCAGTATTCGAACTAACAGGGCCAACGTCCTGACTTTC. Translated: CASSIRTNRANVLTF.

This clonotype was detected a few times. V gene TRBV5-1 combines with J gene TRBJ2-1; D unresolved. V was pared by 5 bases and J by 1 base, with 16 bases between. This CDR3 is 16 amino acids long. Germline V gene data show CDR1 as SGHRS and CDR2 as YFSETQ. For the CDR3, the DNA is TGCGCCAGCAGGCGGCCCTCCCCCAGGTCCTACAATGAGCAGTTCTTC. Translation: CASRRPSPRSYNEQFF.

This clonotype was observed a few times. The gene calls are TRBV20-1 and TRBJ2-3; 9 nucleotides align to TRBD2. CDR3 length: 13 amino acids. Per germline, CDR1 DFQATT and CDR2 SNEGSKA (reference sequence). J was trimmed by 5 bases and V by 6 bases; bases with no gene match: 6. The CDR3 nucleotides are TGCAGTGCCAAGCGGGGGGCCAGAGATACGCAGTATTTT. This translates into CSAKRGARDTQYF.

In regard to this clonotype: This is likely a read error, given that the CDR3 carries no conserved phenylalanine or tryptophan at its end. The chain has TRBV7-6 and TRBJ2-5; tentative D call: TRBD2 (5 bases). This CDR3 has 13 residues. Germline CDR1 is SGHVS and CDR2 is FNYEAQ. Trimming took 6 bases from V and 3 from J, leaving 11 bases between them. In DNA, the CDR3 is TGTGCCAGCAGGACTAACACAAAAGAGACCCAGTACCTC. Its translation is CASRTNTKETQYL.